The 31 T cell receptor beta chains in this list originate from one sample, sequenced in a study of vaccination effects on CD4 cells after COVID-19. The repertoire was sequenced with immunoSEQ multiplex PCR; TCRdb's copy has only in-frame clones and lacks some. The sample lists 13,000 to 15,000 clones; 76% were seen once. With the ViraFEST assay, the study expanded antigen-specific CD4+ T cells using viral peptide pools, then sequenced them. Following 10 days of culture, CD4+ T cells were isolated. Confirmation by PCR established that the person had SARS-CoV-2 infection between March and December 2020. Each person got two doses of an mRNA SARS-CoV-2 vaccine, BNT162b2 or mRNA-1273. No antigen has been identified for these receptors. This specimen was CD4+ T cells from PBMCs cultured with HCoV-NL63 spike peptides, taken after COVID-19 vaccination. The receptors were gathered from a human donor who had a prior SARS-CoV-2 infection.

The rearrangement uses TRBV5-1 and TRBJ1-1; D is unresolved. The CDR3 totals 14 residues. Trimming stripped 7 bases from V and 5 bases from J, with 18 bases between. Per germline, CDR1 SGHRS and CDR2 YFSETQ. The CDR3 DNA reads TGCGCCAGCGCACATGGGTCGGTTCGGACTGAAGCTTTCTTT. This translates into CASAHGSVRTEAFF. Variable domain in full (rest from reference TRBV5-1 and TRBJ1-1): KAGVTQTPRYLIKTRGQQVTLSCSPISGHRSVSWYQQTPGQGLQFLFEYFSETQRNKGNFPGRFSGRQFSNSRSEMNVSTLELGDSALYLCASAHGSVRTEAFFGQGTRLTVV.

For the CDR3, the DNA is TGTGCCAGCAGCCCCGCCTCTGGGGCAACTAATGAAAAACTGTTTTTT. This translates into CASSPASGATNEKLFF. The chain recombines TRBV7-2 with TRBJ1-4; no clear D. Trimming took off 5 bases at V and 0 bases at J, with 13 bases between the two ends. CDR1 and CDR2 from the germline V gene are SGHTA and FQGNSA. This CDR3 has 16 residues. Variable domain in full (rest from reference TRBV7-2 and TRBJ1-4): GAGVSQSPSNKVTEKGKDVELRCDPISGHTALYWYRQSLGQGLEFLIYFQGNSAPDKSGLPSDRFSAERTGGSVSTLTIQRTQQEDSAVYLCASSPASGATNEKLFFGSGTQLSVL.

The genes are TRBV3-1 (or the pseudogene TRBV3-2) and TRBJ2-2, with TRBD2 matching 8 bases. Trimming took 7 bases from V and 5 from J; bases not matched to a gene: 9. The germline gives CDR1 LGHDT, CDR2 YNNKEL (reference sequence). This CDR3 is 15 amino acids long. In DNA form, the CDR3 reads TGTGCCAGCAATTTAGCGGGATTGGTTACCGGGGAGCTGTTTTTT. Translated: CASNLAGLVTGELFF.

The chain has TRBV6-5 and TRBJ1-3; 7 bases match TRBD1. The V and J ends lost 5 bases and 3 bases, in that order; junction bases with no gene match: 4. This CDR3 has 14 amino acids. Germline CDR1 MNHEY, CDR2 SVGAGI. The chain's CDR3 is CASSLTGFGNTIYF. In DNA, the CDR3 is TGTGCCAGCAGTCTGACAGGGTTTGGAAACACCATATATTTT.

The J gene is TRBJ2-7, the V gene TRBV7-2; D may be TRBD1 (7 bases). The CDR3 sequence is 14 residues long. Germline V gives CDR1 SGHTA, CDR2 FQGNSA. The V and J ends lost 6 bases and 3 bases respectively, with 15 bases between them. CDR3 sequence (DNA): TGTGCCAGCAGGGGGGGACAGTCCCGCTACGAGCAGTACTTC. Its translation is CASRGGQSRYEQYF. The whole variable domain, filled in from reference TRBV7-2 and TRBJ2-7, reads GAGVSQSPSNKVTEKGKDVELRCDPISGHTALYWYRQSLGQGLEFLIYFQGNSAPDKSGLPSDRFSAERTGGSVSTLTIQRTQQEDSAVYLCASRGGQSRYEQYFGPGTRLTVT.

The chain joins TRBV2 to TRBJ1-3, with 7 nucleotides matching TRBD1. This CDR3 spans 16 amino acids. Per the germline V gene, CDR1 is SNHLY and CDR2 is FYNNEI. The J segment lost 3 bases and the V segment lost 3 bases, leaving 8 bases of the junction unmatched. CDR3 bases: TGTGCCAGCAGTGAGGGGGACAGTTCATATGGAAACACCATATATTTT. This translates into CASSEGDSSYGNTIYF.

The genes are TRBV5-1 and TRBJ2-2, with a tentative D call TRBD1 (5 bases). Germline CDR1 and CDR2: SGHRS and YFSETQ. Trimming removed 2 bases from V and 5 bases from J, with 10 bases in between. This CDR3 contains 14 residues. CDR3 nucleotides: TGCGCCAGCAGCTTCCAATCAGGGACCGGGGAGCTGTTTTTT. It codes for CASSFQSGTGELFF.

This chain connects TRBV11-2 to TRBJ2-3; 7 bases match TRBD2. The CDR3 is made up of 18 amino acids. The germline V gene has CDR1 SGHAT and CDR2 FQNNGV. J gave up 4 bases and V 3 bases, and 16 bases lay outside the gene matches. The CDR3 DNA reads TGTGCCAGCAGCTTTTTTCTTTCTAGCGGCGGGGCCGCAGATACGCAGTATTTT. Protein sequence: CASSFFLSSGGAADTQYF.

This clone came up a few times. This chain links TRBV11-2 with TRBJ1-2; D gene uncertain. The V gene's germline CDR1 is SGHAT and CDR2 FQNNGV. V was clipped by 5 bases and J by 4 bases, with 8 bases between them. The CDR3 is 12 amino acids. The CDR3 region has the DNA TGTGCCAGCAGCCCAGTTTCCTATGGCTACACCTTC. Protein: CASSPVSYGYTF.

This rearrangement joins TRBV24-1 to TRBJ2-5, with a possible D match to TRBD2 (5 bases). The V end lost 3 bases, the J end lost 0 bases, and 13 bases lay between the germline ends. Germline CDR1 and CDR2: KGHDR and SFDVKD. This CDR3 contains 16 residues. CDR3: CATSDTARGDQETQYF. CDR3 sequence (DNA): TGTGCCACCAGTGATACCGCCCGGGGAGACCAAGAGACCCAGTACTTC.

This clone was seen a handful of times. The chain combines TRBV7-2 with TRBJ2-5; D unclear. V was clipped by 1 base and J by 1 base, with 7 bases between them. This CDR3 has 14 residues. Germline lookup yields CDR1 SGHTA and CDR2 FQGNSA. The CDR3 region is CASSLVKGQETQYF. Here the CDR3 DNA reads TGTGCCAGCAGCTTAGTAAAGGGCCAAGAGACCCAGTACTTC.

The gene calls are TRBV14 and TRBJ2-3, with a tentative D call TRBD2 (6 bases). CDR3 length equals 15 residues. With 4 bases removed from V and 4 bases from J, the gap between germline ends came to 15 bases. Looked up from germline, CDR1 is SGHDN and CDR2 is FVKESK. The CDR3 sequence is CASSRGTPGADTQYF. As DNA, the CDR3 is TGTGCCAGCAGCCGCGGGACGCCCGGGGCAGATACGCAGTATTTT.

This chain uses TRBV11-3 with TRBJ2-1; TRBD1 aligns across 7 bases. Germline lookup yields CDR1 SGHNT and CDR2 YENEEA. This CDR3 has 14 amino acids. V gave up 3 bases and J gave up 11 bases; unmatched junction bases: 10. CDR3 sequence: CASSFLGQVNQQFF. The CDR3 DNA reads TGTGCCAGCAGCTTCCTCGGACAGGTTAACCAGCAGTTCTTC.

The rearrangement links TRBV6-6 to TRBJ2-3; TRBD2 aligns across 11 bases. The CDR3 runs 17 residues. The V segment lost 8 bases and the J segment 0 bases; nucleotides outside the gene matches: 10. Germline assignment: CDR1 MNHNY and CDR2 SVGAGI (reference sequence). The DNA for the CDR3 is TGTGCCAGCGGTCCTAGCGGGGGGACCTTGAGCACAGATACGCAGTATTTT. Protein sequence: CASGPSGGTLSTDTQYF.

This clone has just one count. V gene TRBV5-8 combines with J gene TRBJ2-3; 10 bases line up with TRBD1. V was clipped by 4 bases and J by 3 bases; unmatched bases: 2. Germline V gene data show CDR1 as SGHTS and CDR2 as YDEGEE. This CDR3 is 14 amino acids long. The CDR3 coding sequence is TGTGCCAGCAGCGAGGACAGGGGGACAGATACGCAGTATTTT. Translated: CASSEDRGTDTQYF.

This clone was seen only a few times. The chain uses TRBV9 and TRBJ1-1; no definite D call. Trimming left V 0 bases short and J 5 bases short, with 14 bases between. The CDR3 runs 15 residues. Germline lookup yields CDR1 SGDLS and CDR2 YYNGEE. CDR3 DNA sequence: TGTGCCAGCAGCGTAGACACATCCCGGGAGACTGAAGCTTTCTTT. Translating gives CASSVDTSRETEAFF.

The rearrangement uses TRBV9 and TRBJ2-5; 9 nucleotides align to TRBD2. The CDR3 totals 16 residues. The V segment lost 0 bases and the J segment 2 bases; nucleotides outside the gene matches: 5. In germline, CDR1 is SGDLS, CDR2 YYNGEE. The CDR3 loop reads CASSVGASGTQETQYF. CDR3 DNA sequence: TGTGCCAGCAGCGTAGGGGCTAGCGGGACGCAAGAGACCCAGTACTTC.

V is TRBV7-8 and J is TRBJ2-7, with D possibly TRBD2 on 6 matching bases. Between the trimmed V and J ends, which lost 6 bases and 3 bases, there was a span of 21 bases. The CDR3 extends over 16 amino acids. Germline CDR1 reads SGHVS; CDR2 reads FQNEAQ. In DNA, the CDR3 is TGTGCCAGCAGTCCTCGCGGAGGGACCGCCGGCTACGAGCAGTACTTC. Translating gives CASSPRGGTAGYEQYF.

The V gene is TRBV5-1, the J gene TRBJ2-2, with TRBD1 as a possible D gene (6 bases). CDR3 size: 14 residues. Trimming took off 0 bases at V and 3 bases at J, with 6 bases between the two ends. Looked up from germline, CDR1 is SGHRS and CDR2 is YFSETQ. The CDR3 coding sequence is TGCGCCAGCAGCTTGGGGACAGACACCGGGGAGCTGTTTTTT. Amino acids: CASSLGTDTGELFF.

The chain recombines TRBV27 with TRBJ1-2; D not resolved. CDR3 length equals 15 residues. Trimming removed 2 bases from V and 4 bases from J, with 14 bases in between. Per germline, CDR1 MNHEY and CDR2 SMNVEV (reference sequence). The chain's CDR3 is CASSLGPPRAYGYTF. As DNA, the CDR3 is TGTGCCAGCAGTTTAGGACCCCCCCGGGCCTATGGCTACACCTTC.

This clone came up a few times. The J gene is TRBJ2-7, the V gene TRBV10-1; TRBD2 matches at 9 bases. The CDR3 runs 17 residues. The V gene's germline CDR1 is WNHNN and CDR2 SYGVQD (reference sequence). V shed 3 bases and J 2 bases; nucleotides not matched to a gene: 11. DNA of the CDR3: TGCGCCAGCAGTGACGGGTCCCACAAGCGGGGGGCCTACGAGCAGTACTTC. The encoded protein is CASSDGSHKRGAYEQYF.

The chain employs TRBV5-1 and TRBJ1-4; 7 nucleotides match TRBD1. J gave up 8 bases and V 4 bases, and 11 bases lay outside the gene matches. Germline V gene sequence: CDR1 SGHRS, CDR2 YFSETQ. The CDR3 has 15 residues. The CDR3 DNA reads TGCGCCAGCAGCCCACGGGACAGAGGGGACGAAAAACTGTTTTTT. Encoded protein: CASSPRDRGDEKLFF.

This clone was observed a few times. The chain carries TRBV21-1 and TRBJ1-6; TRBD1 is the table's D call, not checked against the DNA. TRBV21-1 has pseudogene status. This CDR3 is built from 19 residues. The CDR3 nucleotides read TGTGCCAGCAGCAAAGTCAAAGGGGGTAGGGGTTGGGATAATTCACCCCTCCACTTT. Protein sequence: CASSKVKGGRGWDNSPLHF.

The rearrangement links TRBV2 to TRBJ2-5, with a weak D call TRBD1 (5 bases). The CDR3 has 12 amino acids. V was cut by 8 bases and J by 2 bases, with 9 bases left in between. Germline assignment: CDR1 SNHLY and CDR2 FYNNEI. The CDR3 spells CASQQGQETQYF. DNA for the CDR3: TGTGCCAGCCAGCAGGGACAAGAGACCCAGTACTTC.

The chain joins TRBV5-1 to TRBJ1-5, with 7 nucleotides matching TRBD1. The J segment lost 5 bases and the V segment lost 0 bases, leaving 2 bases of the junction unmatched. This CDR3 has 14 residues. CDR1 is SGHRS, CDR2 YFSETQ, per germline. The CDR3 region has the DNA TGCGCCAGCAGCTTGGTAGGGGGCGATCAGCCCCAGCATTTT. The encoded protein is CASSLVGGDQPQHF.

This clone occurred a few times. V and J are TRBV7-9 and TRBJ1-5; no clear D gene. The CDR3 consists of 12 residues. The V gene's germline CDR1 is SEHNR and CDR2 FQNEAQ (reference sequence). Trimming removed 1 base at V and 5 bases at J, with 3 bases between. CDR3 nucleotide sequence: TGTGCCAGCAGCTTAGGCGATCAGCCCCAGCATTTT. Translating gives CASSLGDQPQHF.

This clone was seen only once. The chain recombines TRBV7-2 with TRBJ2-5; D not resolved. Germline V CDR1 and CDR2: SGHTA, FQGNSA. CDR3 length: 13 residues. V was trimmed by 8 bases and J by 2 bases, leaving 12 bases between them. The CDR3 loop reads CASLPVWQETQYF. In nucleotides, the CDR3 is TGTGCCAGCCTTCCAGTGTGGCAAGAGACCCAGTACTTC.

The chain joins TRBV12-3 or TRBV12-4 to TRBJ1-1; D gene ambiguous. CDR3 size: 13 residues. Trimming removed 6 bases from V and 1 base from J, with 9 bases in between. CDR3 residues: CASSPTANTEAFF. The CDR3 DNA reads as TGTGCCAGCAGCCCTACTGCGAACACTGAAGCTTTCTTT.

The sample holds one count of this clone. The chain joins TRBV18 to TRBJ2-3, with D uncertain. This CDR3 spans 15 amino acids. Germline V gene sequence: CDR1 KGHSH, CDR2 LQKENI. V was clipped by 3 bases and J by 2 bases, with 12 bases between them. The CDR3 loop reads CASSPWARNTDTQYF. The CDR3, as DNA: TGTGCCAGCTCACCTTGGGCTCGCAACACAGATACGCAGTATTTT.

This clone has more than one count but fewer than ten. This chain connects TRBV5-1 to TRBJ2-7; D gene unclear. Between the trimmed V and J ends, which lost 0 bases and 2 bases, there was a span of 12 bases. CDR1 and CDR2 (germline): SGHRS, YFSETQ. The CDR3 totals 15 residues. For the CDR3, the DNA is TGCGCCAGCAGCTTGGGGGATGGGTGGACCTACGAGCAGTACTTC. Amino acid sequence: CASSLGDGWTYEQYF.

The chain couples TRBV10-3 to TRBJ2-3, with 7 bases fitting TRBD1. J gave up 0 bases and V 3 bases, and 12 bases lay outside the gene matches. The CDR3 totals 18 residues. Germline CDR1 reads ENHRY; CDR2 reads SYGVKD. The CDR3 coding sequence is TGTGCCATCAGTGACACCACAGGGGCGCCTTCTAGCACAGATACGCAGTATTTT. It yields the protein CAISDTTGAPSSTDTQYF.